One and the same sample provided the 25 T cell receptor beta chains below, sequenced in a study of CD8+ T cells in alopecia areata. Extracted RNA was reverse transcribed into cDNA, the sequencing template. The assay was immunoSEQ multiplex PCR, and TCRdb's table has in-frame clones only and misses some. The repertoire holds hundreds of thousands of clones, with 50% to 60% as singletons. The specimen comprised CD4+ T cells sorted from blood, sampled at week 0. The receptors originated from a human donor with alopecia areata.

CDR3 coding DNA: TGCGCCAGCAGCTTGGCCCGCGCAGAAGAGACCCAGTACTTC. Protein: CASSLARAEETQYF. The V call is TRBV5-1, the J call TRBJ2-5; D unresolved. From germline, CDR1 is SGHRS and CDR2 YFSETQ. This CDR3 contains 14 residues. V lost 0 bases to trimming and J lost 3 bases, with 9 bases between them.

V and J are TRBV5-6 and TRBJ1-1; 7 bases map to TRBD1. The J segment lost 1 base and the V segment lost 4 bases, leaving 4 bases of the junction unmatched. Germline values: CDR1 SGHDT, CDR2 YYEEEE. CDR3 length equals 14 residues. The CDR3 spells CASSAGGRNTEAFF. In DNA form, the CDR3 reads TGTGCCAGCAGCGCAGGGGGTAGGAACACTGAAGCTTTCTTT. Drawing the rest from reference TRBV5-6 and TRBJ1-1, the complete variable domain is DAGVTQSPTHLIKTRGQQVTLRCSPKSGHDTVSWYQQALGQGPQFIFQYYEEEERQRGNFPDRFSGHQFPNYSSELNVNALLLGDSALYLCASSAGGRNTEAFFGQGTRLTVV.

The chain couples TRBV29-1 to TRBJ1-2; 7 bases are a match to TRBD1. The CDR3 loop spans 13 amino acids. Unmatched junction bases numbered 10, after V lost 3 bases and J lost 9 bases. Germline V gives CDR1 SQVTM, CDR2 ANQGSEA. The CDR3 bases are TGCAGCGTTGATCCAGGGGGAAGTATTCGCTACACCTTC. As protein: CSVDPGGSIRYTF.

This clone appeared a few times. Within the sample, other DNA sequences also encode this same CDR3. The DNA for the CDR3 is TGTGCCAGCAGCCTAACGGGAGATACGCAGTATTTT. It is translated as CASSLTGDTQYF. The rearrangement joins TRBV9 to TRBJ2-3; D gene uncertain. Trimming removed 4 bases at V and 5 bases at J, with 8 bases between. The CDR3 spans 12 residues. From germline, CDR1 is SGDLS and CDR2 YYNGEE.

The V call is TRBV19, the J call TRBJ1-5, with D perhaps TRBD1 (6 bases). Between the trimmed V and J ends, which lost 0 bases and 4 bases, there was a span of 7 bases. CDR1 is LNHDA and CDR2 is SQIVND in the germline V gene (reference sequence). This CDR3 contains 14 residues. The DNA of the CDR3 is TGTGCCAGTAGTATAGAAACAGGGAATCAGCCCCAGCATTTT. Amino acid sequence: CASSIETGNQPQHF.

The rearrangement links TRBV2 to TRBJ1-2; 12 nucleotides match TRBD1. V shed 8 bases, J shed 13 bases, and the junction held 8 bases outside the gene matches. Germline values: CDR1 SNHLY, CDR2 FYNNEI. This CDR3 is built from 12 residues. The CDR3 bases are TGTGCCAGCGAAATGGGACAGGGGGCCGGCACCTTC. Residues: CASEMGQGAGTF.

The V and J genes are TRBV29-1 and TRBJ2-3, with D tentatively TRBD1 (5 bases). Trimming pared 5 bases from V and 1 base from J, leaving 10 bases between. This CDR3 region has 13 residues. Germline CDR1 is SQVTM and CDR2 is ANQGSEA. DNA of the CDR3: TGCAGCGTTTGTATAGGGGGCACAGATACGCAGTATTTT. Translated, it gives CSVCIGGTDTQYF.

This sequence joins TRBV29-1 and TRBJ2-5; D is perhaps TRBD1 (7 bases). The CDR3 length is 13 residues. V lost 1 base to trimming and J lost 4 bases, with 10 bases between them. CDR1 and CDR2 (germline): SQVTM, ANQGSEA. The CDR3 bases are TGCAGCGTTGAAGTCCAGGGGGGAGAGACCCAGTACTTC. This translates into CSVEVQGGETQYF.

The table lists this clone with a few counts. The V gene is TRBV7-8, the J gene TRBJ2-4; D gene unclear. V was cut by 3 bases and J by 2 bases, with 14 bases left in between. This CDR3 is built from 16 residues. CDR1 is SGHVS and CDR2 is FQNEAQ in the germline V gene. CDR3 region: CASSFTVSLTKNIQYF. The CDR3 DNA reads as TGTGCCAGCAGCTTTACAGTCTCCCTTACCAAAAACATTCAGTACTTC.

V and J are TRBV13 and TRBJ2-1; no reliable D call. This CDR3 is built from 17 residues. The V gene lost 5 bases and the J gene lost 0 bases, with 17 bases spanning the gap. Germline CDR1 is PRHDT and CDR2 is FYEKMQ (reference sequence). The DNA for the CDR3 is TGTGCCAGCAGCCTCTTGGCAGCTAGGAGCTCCTACAATGAGCAGTTCTTC. It encodes CASSLLAARSSYNEQFF.

The rearrangement links TRBV25-1 to TRBJ1-4; no clear D gene. This CDR3 spans 15 amino acids. Trimming left V 1 base short and J 0 bases short, with 6 bases between. From germline, CDR1 is MGHDK and CDR2 SYGVNS. DNA for the CDR3: TGTGCCAGCAGTGAATCAGGTGCAACTAATGAAAAACTGTTTTTT. This gives the protein CASSESGATNEKLFF.

The chain employs TRBV5-6 and TRBJ2-2; D could derive from TRBD1 or TRBD2 (6 bases each). The CDR3 is 15 residues long. V was cut by 6 bases and J by 0 bases, with 12 bases left in between. The germline CDR1 and CDR2 sequences are SGHDT and YYEEEE. The CDR3 bases are TGTGCCAGCACCCGAGGGGGGACGAACACCGGGGAGCTGTTTTTT. Its protein product is CASTRGGTNTGELFF.

This clone was counted a few times. This chain joins TRBV9 and TRBJ1-2; D is possibly TRBD1 (5 bases). The CDR3 consists of 15 residues. Germline assignment: CDR1 SGDLS and CDR2 YYNGEE. V was cut by 7 bases and J by 0 bases, with 16 bases left in between. The CDR3 spells CASGKDSRTNYGYTF. CDR3 bases: TGTGCCAGCGGAAAAGACAGCCGAACTAACTATGGCTACACCTTC.

V and J are TRBV5-1 and TRBJ2-7; no reliable D call. The CDR3 totals 15 residues. CDR1 and CDR2 (germline): SGHRS, YFSETQ. V was clipped by 6 bases and J by 0 bases, with 16 bases between them. The CDR3 sequence: CASTDAASNSYEQYF. The CDR3 DNA reads TGCGCCAGCACAGACGCGGCTTCCAACTCCTACGAGCAGTACTTC.

The chain recombines TRBV27 with TRBJ2-1; D remains ambiguous. Germline V gene lookup returns CDR1 MNHEY and CDR2 SMNVEV (reference sequence). Trimming removed 4 bases at V and 6 bases at J, with 13 bases between. The CDR3 length is 14 residues. The DNA of the CDR3 is TGTGCCAGCAGTTCCCCCGGCGGTATCAATGAGCAGTTCTTC. This codes for CASSSPGGINEQFF.

The chain recombines TRBV9 with TRBJ2-7, with 9 bases matching TRBD1. The CDR3 has 14 amino acids. The V and J ends lost 4 bases and 2 bases, in that order; junction bases with no gene match: 4. Per the germline V gene, CDR1 is SGDLS and CDR2 is YYNGEE. The CDR3 sequence: CASSYGQGTYEQYF. Written as DNA, the CDR3 is TGTGCCAGCAGCTATGGACAGGGGACCTACGAGCAGTACTTC.

V and J are TRBV20-1 and TRBJ1-2; perhaps TRBD1 as D (6 bases). The CDR3 has 11 amino acids. Germline CDR1 DFQATT, CDR2 SNEGSKA (reference sequence). Trimming left V 3 bases short and J 6 bases short, with 8 bases between. CDR3: CSARKGDGYTF. The CDR3 DNA is TGCAGTGCTAGGAAGGGGGATGGCTACACCTTC.

The V and J genes are TRBV30 and TRBJ1-2, with D perhaps TRBD1 (6 bases). This CDR3 region has 15 residues. Trimming took 0 bases from V and 7 from J, leaving 18 bases between them. Germline V lookup: CDR1 GTSNPN, CDR2 SVGIG (reference sequence). CDR3 amino acids: CAWSVQLAGAAGYTF. The CDR3 DNA follows: TGTGCCTGGAGTGTACAGCTTGCAGGGGCCGCTGGCTACACCTTC.

The J gene is TRBJ1-1, the V gene TRBV27, with TRBD1 matching over 7 bases. With V trimmed by 6 bases and J by 2 bases, 6 bases remained unmatched. CDR1 MNHEY and CDR2 SMNVEV come from the germline V gene (reference sequence). This CDR3 has 14 residues. The CDR3 sequence: CASRSHRGNTEAFF. Here the CDR3 DNA reads TGTGCCAGCAGATCTCACAGGGGTAACACTGAAGCTTTCTTT.

The J gene is TRBJ1-1, the V gene TRBV30; no clear D gene. Trimming removed 0 bases at V and 1 base at J, with 6 bases between. CDR1 GTSNPN and CDR2 SVGIG come from the germline V gene (reference sequence). The CDR3 extends over 13 amino acids. The DNA for the CDR3 is TGTGCCTGGAGTGTCGAGTGGAACACTGAAGCTTTCTTT. Translating gives CAWSVEWNTEAFF.

This rearrangement joins TRBV27 to TRBJ2-3; 13 bases are shared with TRBD2. Unmatched junction bases numbered 8, after V lost 7 bases and J lost 1 base. The CDR3 totals 17 residues. Germline V gene lookup returns CDR1 MNHEY and CDR2 SMNVEV (reference sequence). CDR3 amino acids: CASTGLAGAPGTDTQYF. DNA of the CDR3: TGTGCCAGCACCGGACTAGCGGGGGCCCCTGGCACAGATACGCAGTATTTT.

The genes are TRBV7-8 and TRBJ1-1; D not resolved. CDR1 is SGHVS and CDR2 is FQNEAQ in the germline V gene. CDR3 size: 13 residues. Deletions cut 5 bases from V and 0 bases from J, with 7 bases between. The CDR3 nucleotides read TGTGCCAGCAGCCCCTACCTGAACACTGAAGCTTTCTTT. This codes for CASSPYLNTEAFF.

V usage is TRBV2 and J usage is TRBJ1-2, with 7 nucleotides matching TRBD1. CDR1 is SNHLY, CDR2 FYNNEI, per germline. The length of the CDR3 is 16 residues. The ends lost 4 bases at V and 0 bases at J; junction bases unmatched: 8. CDR3 DNA: TGTGCCAGCAGTGGACACAGGGGCCTAGCTAACTATGGCTACACCTTC. It encodes CASSGHRGLANYGYTF. Full variable domain (missing parts from reference TRBV2 and TRBJ1-2): EPEVTQTPSHQVTQMGQEVILRCVPISNHLYFYWYRQILGQKVEFLVSFYNNEISEKSEIFDDQFSVERPDGSNFTLKIRSTKLEDSAMYFCASSGHRGLANYGYTFGSGTRLTVV.

This clone was seen more than once but under ten times. Written as DNA, the CDR3 is TGCGCCAGCAGCTGGACAGGGCTTTTGGATGGCTACACCTTC. As protein: CASSWTGLLDGYTF. V is TRBV5-1 and J is TRBJ1-2; 8 bases are a match to TRBD1. The germline V gene encodes CDR1 SGHRS and CDR2 YFSETQ. The V gene end was trimmed by 3 bases and the J gene end by 6 bases; junction bases not matched to a gene: 7. This CDR3 contains 14 residues.

The V gene is TRBV10-1, the J gene TRBJ1-2; tentative D call: TRBD1 (5 bases). The CDR3 is made up of 17 amino acids. CDR1 is WNHNN and CDR2 is SYGVQD in the germline V gene (reference sequence). The V end was cut by 7 bases, the J end by 0 bases, with 21 bases between. CDR3 coding DNA: TGCGCCAGCAATGTCAGGGAACCAAGACCTTCTAACTATGGCTACACCTTC. Translation: CASNVREPRPSNYGYTF.